This paragraph reports one T cell receptor beta chain. The CDR3 covers 14 residues. V dropped 4 bases and J dropped 6; count of bases not matched to a gene: 6. Germline V gives CDR1 SQVTM, CDR2 ANQGSEA. Assay: immunoSEQ multiplex PCR; the TCRdb copy retains only in-frame clones and omits some. The data hold 450,000 to 650,000 clones, with around 81% observed a single time. This entry is derived from a study of shared clonotypes between healthy human individuals. The sample consisted of PBMCs. The clonotype was recovered from a woman in her thirties or forties in good health. Some clones in this sample may be carry-over from other donors' samples. This rearrangement joins TRBV29-1 to TRBJ2-7; the match to TRBD2 covers 13 bases. CDR3 sequence reads: CSVGTSGSRGEQYF. The CDR3 region has the DNA TGCAGCGTTGGGACTAGCGGGAGTCGTGGCGAGCAGTACTTC.